This T cell receptor (beta chain) stems from a study of T cells after yellow fever vaccination. Whole-study findings and limits: Though weaker, the secondary response peaked faster, on day 5 versus 15. After the booster, roughly 96% of CD4 and about 90% of CD8 primary-response clones were re-detected.

V lost 6 bases and J 2 bases, leaving 17 bases between the germline ends. The CDR3 totals 15 residues. The germline V gene encodes CDR1 SGHRS and CDR2 YFSETQ. A few counts support this clonotype. Its antigen is currently unknown. The TCR cDNA carried a universal primer site and UMIs from 5'RACE template switching. TCRdb reprocessed the 5' RACE reads via MiXCR and lists one record per CDR3 protein. The sample shows more than 300,000 distinct CDR3 sequences, roughly 10% of them seen only once. This clonotype was sampled from a man younger than 35 who received the YFV17D yellow fever vaccine. This sample comprised CD4+ T cells sorted from PBMCs, obtained 45 days after the yellow fever booster vaccination. The J gene is TRBJ1-2, the V gene TRBV5-1; D is perhaps TRBD1 (5 bases). In nucleotides, the CDR3 is TGCGCCAGCAACTGGGGTGGGGCTCGGAACTATGGCTACACCTTC. It is translated as CASNWGGARNYGYTF.